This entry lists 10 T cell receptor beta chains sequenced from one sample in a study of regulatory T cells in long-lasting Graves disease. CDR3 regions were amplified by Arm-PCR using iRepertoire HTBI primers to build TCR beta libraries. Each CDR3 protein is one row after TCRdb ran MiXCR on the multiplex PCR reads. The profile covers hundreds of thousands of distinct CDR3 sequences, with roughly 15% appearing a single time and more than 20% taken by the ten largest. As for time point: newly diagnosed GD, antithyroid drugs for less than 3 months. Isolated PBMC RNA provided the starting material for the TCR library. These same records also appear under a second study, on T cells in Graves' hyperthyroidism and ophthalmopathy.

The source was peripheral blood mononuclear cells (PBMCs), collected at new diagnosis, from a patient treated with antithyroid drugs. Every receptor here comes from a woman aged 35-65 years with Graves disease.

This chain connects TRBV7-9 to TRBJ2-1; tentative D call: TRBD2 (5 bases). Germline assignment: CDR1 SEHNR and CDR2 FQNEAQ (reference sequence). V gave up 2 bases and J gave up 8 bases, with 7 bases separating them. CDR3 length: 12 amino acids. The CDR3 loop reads CASSLRRYEQFF. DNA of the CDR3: TGTGCCAGCAGCTTACGGAGGTATGAGCAGTTCTTC.

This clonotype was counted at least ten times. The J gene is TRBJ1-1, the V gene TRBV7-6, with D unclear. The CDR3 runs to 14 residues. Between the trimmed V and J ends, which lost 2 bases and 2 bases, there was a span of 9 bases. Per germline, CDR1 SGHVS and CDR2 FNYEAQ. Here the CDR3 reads CASSLMGVNTEAFF. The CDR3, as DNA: TGTGCCAGCAGCTTAATGGGAGTAAACACTGAAGCTTTCTTT.

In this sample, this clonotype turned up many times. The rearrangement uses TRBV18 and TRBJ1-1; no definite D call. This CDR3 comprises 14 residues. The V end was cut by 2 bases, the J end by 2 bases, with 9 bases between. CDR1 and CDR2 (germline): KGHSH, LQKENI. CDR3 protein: CASSPKTGNTEAFF. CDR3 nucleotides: TGTGCCAGCTCACCAAAAACCGGCAACACTGAAGCTTTCTTT. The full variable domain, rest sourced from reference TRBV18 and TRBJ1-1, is NAGVMQNPRHLVRRRGQEARLRCSPMKGHSHVYWYRQLPEEGLKFMVYLQKENIIDESGMPKERFSAEFPKEGPSILRIQQVVRGDSAAYFCASSPKTGNTEAFFGQGTRLTVV.

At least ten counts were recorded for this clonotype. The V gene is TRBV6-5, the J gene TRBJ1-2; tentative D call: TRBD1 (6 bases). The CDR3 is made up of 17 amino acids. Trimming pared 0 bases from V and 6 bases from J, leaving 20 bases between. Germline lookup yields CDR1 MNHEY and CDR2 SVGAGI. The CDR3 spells CASSYSGGASAGNGYTF. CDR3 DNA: TGTGCCAGCAGTTACTCCGGGGGGGCCTCCGCGGGCAATGGCTACACCTTC.

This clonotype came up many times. The CDR3: CASSYGSSYNSPLHF. The CDR3 nucleotides are TGTGCCAGCAGTTATGGGAGCTCCTATAATTCACCCCTCCACTTT. The V gene is TRBV6-2 or TRBV6-3, the J gene TRBJ1-6; the D is unclear. The CDR3 runs 15 residues. Germline loops: CDR1 MNHEY, CDR2 SVGEGT. V shed 3 bases and J shed 0 bases, with 6 bases lying between them.

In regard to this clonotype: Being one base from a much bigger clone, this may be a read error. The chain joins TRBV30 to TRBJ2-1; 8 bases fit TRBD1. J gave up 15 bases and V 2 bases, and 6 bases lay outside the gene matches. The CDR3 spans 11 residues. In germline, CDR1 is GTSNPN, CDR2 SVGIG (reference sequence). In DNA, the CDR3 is TGTGCCTGGAGTCCCGGGACAGGCAGGTTCTTC. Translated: CAWSPGTGRFF.

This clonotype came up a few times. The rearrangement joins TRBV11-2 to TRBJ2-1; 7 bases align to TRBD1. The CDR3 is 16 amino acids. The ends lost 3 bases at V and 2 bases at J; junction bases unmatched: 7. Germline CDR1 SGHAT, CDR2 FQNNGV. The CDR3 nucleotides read TGTGCCAGCAGCTTCCGACAGGGCACGACCTACAATGAGCAGTTCTTC. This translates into CASSFRQGTTYNEQFF.

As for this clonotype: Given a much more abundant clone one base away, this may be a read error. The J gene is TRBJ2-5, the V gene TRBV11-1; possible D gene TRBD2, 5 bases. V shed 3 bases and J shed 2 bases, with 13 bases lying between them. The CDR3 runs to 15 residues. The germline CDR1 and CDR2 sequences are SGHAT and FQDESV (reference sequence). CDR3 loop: CASSFLGRRQETQYF. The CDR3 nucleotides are TGTGCCAGCAGCTTTCTCGGCAGGAGGCAAGAGACCCAGTACTTC.

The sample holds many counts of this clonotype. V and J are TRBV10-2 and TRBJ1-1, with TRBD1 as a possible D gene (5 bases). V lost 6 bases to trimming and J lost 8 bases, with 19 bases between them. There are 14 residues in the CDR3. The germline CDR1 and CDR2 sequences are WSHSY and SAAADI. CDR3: CASSHAFNRGEAFF. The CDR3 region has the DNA TGCGCCAGCAGCCATGCATTTAACCGGGGGGAAGCTTTCTTT.

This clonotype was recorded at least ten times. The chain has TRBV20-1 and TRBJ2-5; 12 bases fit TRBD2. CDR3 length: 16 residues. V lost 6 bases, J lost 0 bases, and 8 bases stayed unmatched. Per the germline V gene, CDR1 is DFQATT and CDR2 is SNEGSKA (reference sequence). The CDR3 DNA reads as TGCAGTGCCCTCCCTTCTAGCGGGGGGGACCAAGAGACCCAGTACTTC. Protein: CSALPSSGGDQETQYF.